One sample yielded the 29 T cell receptor beta chains listed below, sequenced in a study of regulatory T cells in long-lasting Graves disease. Construction of the TCR beta libraries employed iRepertoire HTBI primers in conjunction with Arm-PCR of CDR3 regions. TCRdb reprocessed the multiplex PCR reads with MiXCR, giving one entry per CDR3 protein. This sample has roughly 530,000 distinct CDR3 sequences, with approximately 16% found just once. This sample's time point: newly diagnosed GD, antithyroid drugs for less than 3 months. Extracted PBMC RNA gave rise to the TCR library. These data also featured in a second study, about T cells in Graves' hyperthyroidism and ophthalmopathy.

Sequencing used peripheral blood mononuclear cells (PBMCs), obtained at new diagnosis, from a patient treated with antithyroid drugs. These receptor sequences come from a woman aged 35 to 60 with Graves disease.

There are many counts of this clonotype. At one of its ends the junction is not consistent with the germline gene, which may arise from a read error. V and J are TRBV7-2 and TRBJ1-1, with D perhaps matching TRBD1 (6 bases). Germline loops: CDR1 SGHTA, CDR2 FQGNSA. The CDR3 is 13 amino acids. DNA for the CDR3: TGTGCCAGCAGCTTCGACAGGAACGCTGAAGCTTTCTTT. Translating gives CASSFDRNAEAFF.

CDR3 sequence: CASSQTIVSGRGQYF. The CDR3 DNA sequence: TGTGCCAGCAGTCAGACCATTGTATCTGGCCGGGGGCAGTATTTT. The V and J genes are TRBV6-2 or TRBV6-3 and TRBJ2-3, with D possibly matching TRBD2 (5 bases). V was clipped by 5 bases and J by 11 bases, with 23 bases between them. CDR1 and CDR2 (germline): MNHEY, SVGEGT. The CDR3 runs to 15 residues.

CDR3: CASSPTSGPPDTQYF. As DNA, the CDR3 is TGTGCCAGCAGCCCGACTAGCGGTCCTCCAGATACGCAGTATTTT. V and J are TRBV3-1 and TRBJ2-3, with 9 bases matching TRBD2. Germline V CDR1 and CDR2: LGHDT, YNNKEL (reference sequence). V lost 4 bases and J lost 4; bases outside the gene matches: 6. The CDR3 is 15 residues long.

This clonotype came up many times. V usage is TRBV28 and J usage is TRBJ2-3; 7 nucleotides align to TRBD2. The CDR3 consists of 14 residues. The J segment lost 0 bases and the V segment lost 7 bases, leaving 4 bases of the junction unmatched. Per germline, CDR1 MDHEN and CDR2 SYDVKM. The CDR3 region has the DNA TGTGCCAGCACGTGGGGGGGTAGCACAGATACGCAGTATTTT. Translating it yields CASTWGGSTDTQYF.

CDR3: CASSWDRVSYTF. The CDR3 DNA reads TGTGCCAGCTCATGGGACAGGGTGAGCTACACCTTC. The chain uses TRBV18 and TRBJ1-2, with TRBD1 identical over 9 bases. After removal of 5 bases from V and 9 bases from J, the junction contained 4 bases not matched to a gene. This CDR3 comprises 12 residues. The germline V gene has CDR1 KGHSH and CDR2 LQKENI.

This clonotype was seen more than once but under ten times. One end of the junction varies from germline; a read error may be responsible. This rearrangement joins TRBV20-1 to TRBJ2-1; D might be TRBD1 or TRBD2, each matching 6 bases. The V gene's germline CDR1 is DFQATT and CDR2 SNEGSKA (reference sequence). The length of the CDR3 is 13 residues. DNA of the CDR3: TGCAGTGCCCCAGACGGGGGCCATATGAGGTCGCTCTTC. This gives the protein CSAPDGGHMRSLF.

This clonotype appeared many times. J is TRBJ2-3 and V is TRBV5-1; D remains ambiguous. The CDR3 consists of 13 residues. Germline V gene data show CDR1 as SGHRS and CDR2 as YFSETQ. Trimming took 4 bases from V and 6 from J, leaving 12 bases between them. The CDR3: CASSTRLWDTQYF. The CDR3 coding sequence is TGCGCCAGCAGCACCAGACTTTGGGATACGCAGTATTTT.

The chain combines TRBV19 with TRBJ2-5; D perhaps matches TRBD1 (6 bases). V lost 5 bases and J 1 base, leaving 14 bases between the germline ends. Germline loops: CDR1 LNHDA, CDR2 SQIVND (reference sequence). CDR3 length: 15 residues. The CDR3 DNA reads TGTGCCAGTAGTGCACTGGGGACACTCCAAGAGACCCAGTACTTC. Translated: CASSALGTLQETQYF.

This clonotype was seen repeatedly, ten times or more. V and J are TRBV6-1 and TRBJ1-5, with TRBD1 matching 7 bases. This CDR3 contains 16 residues. V shed 10 bases, J shed 2 bases, and the junction held 14 bases outside the gene matches. Germline values: CDR1 MNHNS, CDR2 SASEGT. CDR3 nucleotides: TGTGCCACCGAGGACAGGAGGGCTGGGGGCAATCAGCCCCAGCATTTT. Amino acid sequence: CATEDRRAGGNQPQHF.

The sample holds a few counts of this clonotype. The V gene is TRBV5-1, the J gene TRBJ2-2, with D possibly called TRBD1 or TRBD2 (5 bases each). Trimming took 1 base from V and 5 from J, leaving 12 bases between them. Germline values: CDR1 SGHRS, CDR2 YFSETQ. The CDR3 covers 15 residues. The CDR3 region has the DNA TGCGCCAGCAGCTTGAACCCCTGGGGGACCGGGGAGCTGTTTTTT. Amino acid sequence: CASSLNPWGTGELFF.

This clonotype has ten or more counts. The V and J genes are TRBV10-3 and TRBJ2-7, with D possibly matching TRBD1 (6 bases). The CDR3 covers 12 residues. CDR1 ENHRY and CDR2 SYGVKD come from the germline V gene. Deletions cut 8 bases from V and 6 bases from J, with 14 bases between. The DNA for the CDR3 is TGTGCCATCGAGACCCAAGGGGGCGAGCAGTACTTC. Residues: CAIETQGGEQYF.

This clonotype was seen once. A much bigger clone sits one base away, suggesting this may be a read error. The rearrangement links TRBV5-1 to TRBJ2-7; TRBD2 might be the D (5 bases). The CDR3 is made up of 13 amino acids. Trimming removed 6 bases from V and 4 bases from J, with 14 bases in between. Germline values: CDR1 SGHRS, CDR2 YFSETQ. The DNA for the CDR3 is TGCGCCAGCACCGGGGAGAGGGAGTACGAGCAGTACTTC. Translating gives CASTGEREYEQYF.

This clonotype showed up many times. The CDR3 sequence is CASSLASGGFSYEQYF. The CDR3 nucleotides are TGTGCCAGCAGTCTAGCTTCAGGGGGCTTCTCCTACGAGCAGTACTTC. The chain uses TRBV27 and TRBJ2-7, with 8 nucleotides matching TRBD1. The junction had 9 bases not matched to a gene; V was cut back by 5 bases and J by 0 bases. This CDR3 spans 16 amino acids. In germline, CDR1 is MNHEY, CDR2 SMNVEV (reference sequence).

This clonotype was recorded at least ten times. V gene TRBV11-1 combines with J gene TRBJ2-7; D might be TRBD1 (5 bases). This CDR3 is built from 14 residues. Trimming took off 2 bases at V and 1 base at J, with 9 bases between the two ends. The germline V gene encodes CDR1 SGHAT and CDR2 FQDESV (reference sequence). CDR3 loop: CASSLMQGSYEQYF. In DNA, the CDR3 is TGTGCCAGCAGCTTAATGCAGGGTTCCTACGAGCAGTACTTC.

This clonotype has a count of ten or more. The chain uses TRBV2 and TRBJ2-7, with D perhaps being TRBD1 or TRBD2 (5 bases each). The germline V and J ends were trimmed by 6 bases and 6 bases, with 21 bases remaining between them. This CDR3 has 15 amino acids. Germline CDR1 and CDR2: SNHLY and FYNNEI. CDR3: CASSGALGGSGEQYF. Written as DNA, the CDR3 is TGTGCCAGCAGCGGAGCCCTTGGGGGATCTGGCGAGCAGTACTTC.

This clonotype was found a few times. The chain employs TRBV20-1 and TRBJ2-5; D is possibly TRBD1 or TRBD2 (5 bases each). V lost 0 bases and J lost 0, with 20 bases in between. The CDR3 extends over 18 amino acids. Germline V CDR1 and CDR2: DFQATT, SNEGSKA (reference sequence). The CDR3 DNA sequence: TGCAGTGCTAGAGAGGGATACGGTTCGGGACGGGACCAAGAGACCCAGTACTTC. This gives the protein CSAREGYGSGRDQETQYF.

This clonotype has just a few counts. CDR3 DNA sequence: TGTGCCAGCAGTGAAGGACAGGGGAGTGACATTCAGTACTTC. This sequence encodes CASSEGQGSDIQYF. The genes are TRBV2 and TRBJ2-4, with 8 bases fitting TRBD1. This CDR3 contains 14 residues. Unmatched junction bases numbered 4, after V lost 1 base and J lost 8 bases. Germline lookup yields CDR1 SNHLY and CDR2 FYNNEI.

The sample holds many counts of this clonotype. The chain uses TRBV7-2 and TRBJ2-5; D may be TRBD1 or TRBD2 (7 bases each). The V gene lost 1 base and the J gene lost 5 bases, with 14 bases spanning the gap. Germline V gene sequence: CDR1 SGHTA, CDR2 FQGNSA. CDR3 length: 15 amino acids. CDR3 region: CASSLGLQGGETQYF. The CDR3 nucleotides read TGTGCCAGCAGCTTAGGACTCCAGGGGGGGGAGACCCAGTACTTC.

V and J are TRBV28 and TRBJ2-6, with 9 positions matching TRBD1. The germline CDR1 and CDR2 sequences are MDHEN and SYDVKM. The CDR3 is 18 residues long. V trimming: 4 bases; J trimming: 0 bases; junction bases outside the gene matches: 7. The CDR3 DNA sequence: TGTGCCAGCAGTTCGGGGGACAGGGTCCACTCTGGGGCCAACGTCCTGACTTTC. It codes for CASSSGDRVHSGANVLTF.

This clonotype was found many times. The chain carries TRBV2 and TRBJ2-7, with D possibly matching TRBD1 (6 bases). Trimming took 7 bases from V and 6 from J, leaving 16 bases between them. This CDR3 comprises 13 residues. CDR1 and CDR2 from the germline V gene are SNHLY and FYNNEI. The CDR3 here is CASISNVGAEQYF. As DNA, the CDR3 is TGTGCCAGCATATCGAATGTGGGGGCCGAGCAGTACTTC.

The chain uses TRBV27 and TRBJ1-2; TRBD1 might be the D (5 bases). The CDR3 has 18 residues. Trimming took 3 bases from V and 5 from J, leaving 25 bases between them. The germline gives CDR1 MNHEY, CDR2 SMNVEV (reference sequence). DNA for the CDR3: TGTGCCAGCAGTTTCCTCTACCCCACGCGGGGGTTGGGTTATGGCTACACCTTC. Protein product: CASSFLYPTRGLGYGYTF.

This clonotype was seen at least ten times. V usage is TRBV12-3 or TRBV12-4 and J usage is TRBJ1-1, with 11 bases that match TRBD1. Germline trimming cut 7 bases from V and 6 bases from J; bases unmatched to any gene: 7. This CDR3 is built from 14 residues. The CDR3 region has the DNA TGTGCCAGCACCGTCGGACAGGGGGCTTCTGAAGCTTTCTTT. Translating gives CASTVGQGASEAFF.

This clonotype was detected many times. The chain couples TRBV28 to TRBJ1-6; possibly TRBD1 for D (5 bases). Deletions cut 1 base from V and 9 bases from J, with 10 bases between. In germline, CDR1 is MDHEN, CDR2 SYDVKM. The CDR3 has 14 residues. DNA of the CDR3: TGTGCCAGCAGTTTATTAAGGGGTGGTTCACCCCTCCACTTT. It codes for CASSLLRGGSPLHF.

In its sample, this clonotype was seen many times. This chain uses TRBV27 with TRBJ1-2, with D unclear. Deletions cut 2 bases from V and 2 bases from J, with 6 bases between. This CDR3 region has 13 residues. The germline gives CDR1 MNHEY, CDR2 SMNVEV (reference sequence). This CDR3 is CASSLKGNYGYTF. CDR3 coding DNA: TGTGCCAGCAGTTTAAAAGGGAACTATGGCTACACCTTC.

The CDR3 region is CSALLIPNEKLFF. CDR3 sequence (DNA): TGCAGTGCTTTACTCATACCTAATGAAAAACTGTTTTTT. This chain links TRBV20-1 with TRBJ1-4, with D uncertain. The CDR3 runs 13 residues. CDR1 is DFQATT, CDR2 SNEGSKA, per germline (reference sequence). The ends were cut back, 5 bases at V and 3 bases at J, with 10 bases in the middle.

This clonotype was counted at least ten times. The chain carries TRBV7-3 and TRBJ1-1, with TRBD1 matching 9 bases. The CDR3 spans 14 residues. V dropped 4 bases and J dropped 4; count of bases not matched to a gene: 4. In germline, CDR1 is SGHTA, CDR2 FQGTGA. The CDR3 DNA follows: TGTGCCAGCAGCTCTACAGGGGGCGGCACTGAAGCTTTCTTT. This encodes CASSSTGGGTEAFF.

Remarks on this clonotype: A much larger clone lies a single base off, so this may be a read error. In this CDR3 the conserved last residue, phenylalanine or tryptophan, is missing, so a read error is likely. The V gene is TRBV9, the J gene TRBJ1-1; D is perhaps TRBD1 (5 bases). Trimming stripped 4 bases from V and 4 bases from J, with 14 bases between. The CDR3 runs to 14 residues. The V gene's germline CDR1 is SGDLS and CDR2 YYNGEE. This chain's CDR3 is CASSLRVGRTEAFS. In DNA, the CDR3 is TGTGCCAGCAGCCTGCGAGTGGGACGCACTGAAGCTTTCTCT.

With respect to this clonotype: This sequence may be a read error, since a much larger clone differs from it by one base. The chain recombines TRBV5-5 with TRBJ2-7; perhaps TRBD2 as D (8 bases). Germline V gene lookup returns CDR1 SGHKS and CDR2 YYEKEE (reference sequence). Trimming removed 4 bases at V and 4 bases at J, with 15 bases between. The CDR3 has 14 residues. CDR3 protein: CASSREGADYEQYF. CDR3 in DNA: TGTGCCAGCAGCCGGGAGGGGGCGGATTACGAGCAGTACTTC.

Concerning this clonotype itself: In this CDR3 the conserved last residue, phenylalanine or tryptophan, is missing, so a read error is likely. The J gene is TRBJ1-6, the V gene TRBV4-2; D unresolved. Trimming pared 0 bases from V and 6 bases from J, leaving 12 bases between. Germline values: CDR1 LGHNA, CDR2 YNFKEQ. This CDR3 spans 16 amino acids. In DNA, the CDR3 is TGTGCCAGCAGCCAAGAACTCTCGCCTGGTAATTCACCCCTCCACTCT. Amino acids: CASSQELSPGNSPLHS.